Here is one TCR beta chain with its context. The antigen remains undetermined. Libraries for TCR beta were made by quantitative 5'-RACE with molecular barcodes. Each CDR3 protein gets one entry after TCRdb re-called the 5' RACE reads with MiXCR. The sample includes roughly 150,000 distinct CDR3 sequences, under 35% of them seen just once. This entry belongs to a study of CD8 T cells in ankylosing spondylitis. Study conclusions and caveats: Earlier studies detected some motif variants in reactive arthritis synovial fluid and blood.

The sample consisted of synovial fluid, either unsorted or a sorted T cell fraction (not recorded which). This clonotype was sampled from a male donor with ankylosing spondylitis.

The CDR3, as DNA: TGTGCCAGCAGCCAACATTGGGGGAAATTTCAGCCCCAGCATTTT. Protein sequence: CASSQHWGKFQPQHF. This chain uses TRBV16 with TRBJ1-5; weak D call: TRBD1 (5 bases). Looked up from germline, CDR1 is KGHSY and CDR2 is FQNENV. The ends were cut back, 2 bases at V and 6 bases at J, with 14 bases in the middle. This CDR3 region has 15 residues.